This T cell receptor beta chain is from a study of response to subunit inactivated influenza vaccine. CDR1 is MNHEY and CDR2 is SVGEGT in the germline V gene. Trimming pared 2 bases from V and 4 bases from J, leaving 14 bases between. The CDR3 is 16 amino acids. This clonotype was observed at least ten times. Its antigen is undetermined. Whole-study findings and limits: Few additional T cells are recruited per seasonal influenza vaccination, authors suggested.

Each CDR3 protein gets one entry after TCRdb re-called the RT-PCR reads with MiXCR. This sample has more than 550,000 distinct CDR3 sequences, with about 11% found just once. The V call is TRBV6-2 or TRBV6-3, the J call TRBJ2-2; D ambiguous. The receptor was isolated from a man aged 50 or older who received an inactivated influenza vaccine. This sample comprised PBMCs from blood, obtained on the day of vaccination. CDR3 bases: TGTGCCAGCAGTTACGGTTTTCCCCGAAGCACCGGGGAGCTGTTTTTT. Its protein product is CASSYGFPRSTGELFF.